This entry features one TCR beta chain sequence. This record belongs to a study of blood T cell repertoires in COVID-19. Looking at the study overall: PBMCs, B-cell-depleted T cells, or T cells provided the cDNA or gDNA that made up the material.

The CDR3 extends over 15 amino acids. After removal of 4 bases from V and 1 base from J, the junction contained 6 bases not matched to a gene. Germline assignment: CDR1 SGHRS and CDR2 YFSETQ. Using immunoSEQ multiplex PCR, the repertoire was profiled, and TCRdb retains in-frame clones only, with some absent. The repertoire has 250,000 to 300,000 clones, less than 85% of them found once; the top ten carry about 4.9%. This TCR was recovered from a man aged 55 to 70 who had recovered from COVID-19. The material sequenced was peripheral blood. The J gene is TRBJ2-5, the V gene TRBV5-1, with TRBD2 matching 8 bases. In DNA, the CDR3 is TGCGCCAGCAGCGGCGGGGGGAGAACCCAAGAGACCCAGTACTTC. It specifies CASSGGGRTQETQYF.